Included here is one TCR beta chain sequence, with context. Methods used by the authors: Amplification with reference gene primers provided the estimates of nucleated cell counts. Sequencing was performed with immunoSEQ multiplex PCR; in TCRdb, only in-frame clones are kept and a portion is missing. V and J calls and clone size come straight from that table; D and trimming were deduced from the DNA. Altogether about 180,000 clones are present, 84% being singletons, with the ten largest covering 5.5% to 7.5%. This entry is derived from a study of blood T cell repertoires in COVID-19. This sequence originates from a human donor in a cohort sampled during active COVID-19. The sample taken for sequencing was peripheral blood.

The CDR3 reads CASSKTQLAGQETQYF. The CDR3 DNA sequence: TGTGCCAGCAGCAAAACGCAACTAGCGGGGCAAGAGACCCAGTACTTC. This chain uses TRBV5-4 with TRBJ2-5; 10 bases line up with TRBD2. CDR1 is SGHNT, CDR2 YYREEE, per germline (reference sequence). With 4 bases clipped from V and 2 bases from J, the junction kept 8 bases outside the gene matches. The CDR3 length is 16 residues.